This T cell receptor (beta chain) is drawn from a study of blood T cells in healthy people across ages (dated by TCRdb to between 2014 and 2016). As for the study more broadly: In model experiments, roughly one uniquely barcoded TCR beta cDNA molecule per two T cells was captured by template switching. Using deep sequencing normalized with unique cDNA molecular identifiers, the study measured how TCR beta repertoire diversity changes with age. Four age groups were formed from the donors: young (average roughly 15 years), middle-aged (around 40), aged (approximately 60) and long-lived (around 82). To avoid experimental bias, donors of different ages were distributed randomly across sequencing lanes. For two donors (one aged 18 to 30 and one aged 80 or older), the study analyzed two additional independent replicas of 1 million unique cDNA reads from the same blood draw. Broad study findings and their caveats: Total diversity estimates from one million sequenced T cells were considered lower bounds and underestimates. Because donor CMV infection status was unknown, age-related changes in expanded clonotypes were potentially confounded. Conclusive comparison of naive and antigen-experienced compartments was prevented by the profiling of bulk unsorted PBMCs. The long-lived group showed more naive CD4+ T cells, fewer expanded clones and increased TCR diversity than the aged group, suggesting age selection. The percentage of naive T cells measured by flow cytometry correlated strongly with observed TCR beta diversity. As age increased, observed TCR beta diversity per million T cells dropped in a roughly linear way, and a significant reduction was already evident by age approximately 40.

Systemically healthy Caucasian individuals from Russia, approximately 39 in total and aged roughly 6 to 95 years, were included as donors. About 9.1 milliliters of peripheral blood were collected from each donor into EDTA-treated Vacutainer tubes. Ficoll-Paque density-gradient centrifugation was used to isolate PBMCs, with at least 6.5 million obtained per sample. Total RNA, at least 5 micrograms per sample, was extracted from PBMCs with Trizol reagent. For every donor, flow cytometry on a PBMC aliquot measured the percentage of naive CD45RAhigh/CD27high T cells. After removal of 4 bases from V and 1 base from J, the junction retains 12 bases not matched to a gene. CDR1 SGDLS and CDR2 YYNGEE were looked up in the germline V gene. Taken from cysteine to phenylalanine, the CDR3 has 18 residues. Only CDR3 DNA is held: 54 bases, read in frame from base 1. The library was made by 5' RACE. The sequencing machine was an Illumina HiSeq 2500. The second PCR ran for roughly 7 to 12 cycles and used a J-beta primer mix along with a sample-barcoded 5' primer. Each TCR beta cDNA molecule received a unique molecular identifier from a template-switch 5' adaptor carrying 12 random nucleotides. At least 2.5 million CDR3-containing paired-end reads were obtained from each sample. The Mint cDNA synthesis kit, primed by a TRBC-specific oligonucleotide, was used to synthesize first-strand cDNA from all RNA. All cDNA was treated with uracil-DNA glycosylase and then went through a first 18-cycle PCR with the universal primers M1SS and BC2_uni_R. Under the source paper's analysis protocol: For normalization, 1 million high-quality reads were randomly selected from each sample, with every read carrying a distinct molecular identifier. Reads with shared molecular identifiers were discarded instead of being binned into consensus sequences. MiTCR, run with a Q25 quality threshold and the strictest error-elimination algorithm, handled CDR3 identification, clonotype clustering and error correction. A nonparametric unseen species model with Euler transformation was used to estimate lower-bound total TCR beta diversity. Using fastp trimming at Q25 and MiXCR clonotype assembly, TCRdb reanalyzed the public sequencing data and kept in-frame beta chains. Rows with one shared CDR3 protein collapse into an entry with the most common genes and DNA. Here the V and J calls rest on TCRdb's processing, not on the authors' analysis. The sample table holds over 600,000 distinct CDR3 sequences, of which around 20% were seen once. The ten biggest clones cover 3.5% to 4% of the sample.

Points on this clonotype: The antigen this receptor binds is unknown. Nothing much larger sits one base from this clone, and base qualities are not available.

This receptor was identified in a man aged 70-80 years in good health. Recombination joined TRBV9 with TRBJ2-3; a stretch of 10 junction bases matches TRBD2. The sample taken for sequencing was blood. Here the CDR3 is given as CASSPDPSGRVGTDTQYF. Read as DNA, the sequence is TGTGCCAGCAGCCCGGACCCAAGCGGGAGGGTGGGCACAGATACGCAGTATTTT.